This T cell receptor (beta chain) was captured by sequencing in a study of blood T cell repertoires in COVID-19. Using immunoSEQ multiplex PCR, the repertoire was profiled, and TCRdb retains in-frame clones only, with some absent. The sample yields tens of thousands of clones, roughly four fifths seen once. V lost 3 bases, J lost 0 bases, and 12 bases lay in between. CDR3 size: 15 residues. Germline assignment: CDR1 DFQATT and CDR2 SNEGSKA (reference sequence). Sequencing used peripheral blood. J is TRBJ1-3 and V is TRBV20-1, with D maybe TRBD1 (5 bases). This TCR was sampled from a man in his 60s with acute or convalescent COVID-19. CDR3 sequence: CSASGGLFSGNTIYF. CDR3 in DNA: TGCAGTGCTAGTGGGGGACTGTTCTCTGGAAACACCATATATTTT.